This T cell receptor (beta chain) derives from a study of cytomegalovirus exposure and HLA in healthy donors. V was clipped by 9 bases and J by 8 bases; unmatched bases: 9. This CDR3 is 13 amino acids long. Germline V gives CDR1 KGHSH, CDR2 LQKENI. PCR primers comprised 60 Vbeta and 13 Jbeta primers. The data were produced by immunoSEQ multiplex PCR, yet TCRdb's version contains in-frame clones alone and is incomplete. This repertoire shows about 140,000 clones, around 85% found once; its top ten account for around 1.3%. The TCR comes from a female donor in good health and CMV-seronegative. The gene calls are TRBV18 and TRBJ1-4, with 7 bases lining up with TRBD1. The source material was PBMCs. The CDR3 loop reads CASSPTGNEKLFF. The DNA for the CDR3 is TGTGCCAGTTCCCCGACAGGGAACGAAAAACTGTTTTTT.